This passage covers 22 T cell receptor beta chains from one sample sequenced in a study of T-cell memory formation after mild COVID-19. From the 5' RACE reads, TCRdb called clonotypes with MiXCR, one entry per CDR3 protein. The data contain fewer than 300,000 distinct CDR3 sequences, roughly 17% of them singletons. The source material was PBMCs or a T cell subset sorted from them (not recorded which). The receptors here all came from a man in his late teens or twenties who had mild COVID-19 (a few samples of this study predate the infection). Cell type and time point are not known.

This clonotype was found many times. The chain recombines TRBV10-3 with TRBJ2-1; D unresolved. The CDR3 covers 12 residues. Trimming removed 8 bases at V and 3 bases at J, with 8 bases between. The germline CDR1 and CDR2 sequences are ENHRY and SYGVKD. CDR3 protein: CAIGDNYNEQFF. The CDR3 nucleotides are TGTGCCATCGGCGACAACTACAATGAGCAGTTCTTC.

The CDR3 sequence is CASSVEGGITLGYTF. DNA for the CDR3: TGTGCCAGCAGCGTAGAGGGAGGTATTACTCTGGGCTACACCTTC. The chain is built from TRBV9 and TRBJ1-2; D remains unclear. The germline CDR1 and CDR2 sequences are SGDLS and YYNGEE. CDR3 length equals 15 residues. Trimming stripped 0 bases from V and 8 bases from J, with 17 bases between.

The rearrangement joins TRBV6-7 to TRBJ2-7, with 9 nucleotides matching TRBD1. TRBV6-7 is an ORF, and what it does is uncertain. The CDR3 has 18 amino acids. The V and J ends lost 0 bases and 0 bases, in that order; junction bases with no gene match: 9. The CDR3 DNA reads TGTGCCAGCAGTTACTCGATCCGGGACAGGGTTAGCTCCTACGAGCAGTACTTC. Protein product: CASSYSIRDRVSSYEQYF.

This clonotype was picked up a small number of times. CDR3 sequence: CSVEGLGGLETQYF. In nucleotides, the CDR3 is TGCAGCGTTGAAGGGTTAGGGGGGCTGGAGACCCAGTACTTC. This chain connects TRBV29-1 to TRBJ2-5, with D perhaps being TRBD1 or TRBD2 (6 bases each). Trimming stripped 1 base from V and 5 bases from J, with 14 bases between. The CDR3 totals 14 residues. CDR1 and CDR2 from the germline V gene are SQVTM and ANQGSEA.

The genes are TRBV12-3 or TRBV12-4 and TRBJ1-6, with D maybe TRBD1 (5 bases). The CDR3 is made up of 12 amino acids. The V end was cut by 2 bases, the J end by 11 bases, with 7 bases between. This CDR3 is CASSLWGAPLHF. The CDR3, as DNA: TGTGCCAGCAGTTTATGGGGGGCACCCCTCCACTTT.

The chain couples TRBV20-1 to TRBJ2-7; D may be TRBD2 (5 bases). The CDR3 extends over 11 amino acids. The ends were cut back, 3 bases at V and 5 bases at J, with 8 bases in the middle. The germline V gene encodes CDR1 DFQATT and CDR2 SNEGSKA (reference sequence). The CDR3 nucleotides read TGCAGTGCTAGGAAGGGAGACGAGCAGTACTTC. It yields the protein CSARKGDEQYF.

The chain joins TRBV30 to TRBJ2-5; D remains unclear. Per germline, CDR1 GTSNPN and CDR2 SVGIG (reference sequence). The CDR3 spans 12 residues. The V end lost 2 bases, the J end lost 4 bases, and 8 bases lay between the germline ends. CDR3 coding DNA: TGTGCCTGGAGTCCCAAAACAGAGACCCAGTACTTC. Encoded protein: CAWSPKTETQYF.

This clonotype was recorded a few times. The chain employs TRBV12-3 or TRBV12-4 and TRBJ2-2, with D maybe TRBD2 (6 bases). V lost 5 bases, J lost 3 bases, and 7 bases lay in between. CDR3 size: 13 residues. CDR3 sequence: CASSRGYTGELFF. The CDR3, as DNA: TGTGCCAGCAGTCGGGGGTACACCGGGGAGCTGTTTTTT.

The chain recombines TRBV6-6 with TRBJ2-7; D may be TRBD1 or TRBD2 (6 bases each). There are 18 residues in the CDR3. CDR1 MNHNY and CDR2 SVGAGI come from the germline V gene (reference sequence). Trimming cost V 0 bases and J 3 bases, with 21 bases left between them. The CDR3 DNA follows: TGTGCCAGCAGTTACTCGAGTGGCGGGGACAACCGCTTCTACGAGCAGTACGTC. It codes for CASSYSSGGDNRFYEQYV.

The chain carries TRBV7-6 and TRBJ2-7; 11 bases match TRBD2. V shed 5 bases, J shed 1 base, and the junction held 13 bases outside the gene matches. Germline assignment: CDR1 SGHVS and CDR2 FNYEAQ. The CDR3 is 18 residues long. The CDR3 nucleotides read TGTGCCAGCAGCGGTAGCGGTAGCGGGGGGGCCTCTTCCTACGAGCAGTACGTC. Translating gives CASSGSGSGGASSYEQYV.

The chain joins TRBV5-1 to TRBJ2-3, with TRBD2 identical over 8 bases. The CDR3 covers 15 residues. Looked up from germline, CDR1 is SGHRS and CDR2 is YFSETQ. V was clipped by 5 bases and J by 2 bases; unmatched bases: 7. This CDR3 reads CASRFSGTLTDTQYF. CDR3 sequence (DNA): TGCGCCAGCAGGTTTAGCGGGACCCTCACAGATACGCAGTATTTT.

This clonotype has just a few counts. The chain links TRBV20-1 to TRBJ2-1, with D unclear. The ends were cut back, 0 bases at V and 6 bases at J, with 18 bases in the middle. Germline V CDR1 and CDR2: DFQATT, SNEGSKA (reference sequence). The CDR3 loop spans 16 amino acids. The CDR3 DNA follows: TGCAGTGCTAGAGATCCCCCCTTATCGTCTTTCAATGAGCAGTTCTTC. This translates into CSARDPPLSSFNEQFF.

This rearrangement joins TRBV12-3 or TRBV12-4 to TRBJ1-3; TRBD1 agrees at 7 bases. The CDR3 is made up of 15 amino acids. The V segment lost 3 bases and the J segment 1 base; nucleotides outside the gene matches: 3. The DNA of the CDR3 is TGTGCCAGCAGTTTCATGACAGGGTCTGGAAACACCATATATTTT. Its translation is CASSFMTGSGNTIYF.

The sample holds a few counts of this clonotype. V usage is TRBV6-5 and J usage is TRBJ1-6; no firm D call. This CDR3 region has 14 residues. Germline V gene data show CDR1 as MNHEY and CDR2 as SVGAGI. Trimming left V 2 bases short and J 7 bases short, with 9 bases between. The CDR3 nucleotides read TGTGCCAGCAGTTACCGGGTTTGGAATTCACCCCTCCACTTT. This gives the protein CASSYRVWNSPLHF.

This chain links TRBV6-2 or TRBV6-3 with TRBJ2-2; TRBD1 might be the D (6 bases). The CDR3 sequence is 14 residues long. Germline loops: CDR1 MNHEY, CDR2 SVGEGT. V dropped 7 bases and J dropped 5 bases, with 14 bases sitting between them. CDR3 nucleotides: TGTGCCAGCACGGACAGCTCGAGGACCGGGGAGCTGTTTTTT. Translation: CASTDSSRTGELFF.

The rearrangement uses TRBV30 and TRBJ2-7; 11 nucleotides agree with TRBD1. This CDR3 contains 13 residues. V was pared by 2 bases and J by 10 bases, with 7 bases of the junction left unmatched. CDR1 and CDR2 (germline): GTSNPN, SVGIG (reference sequence). The CDR3 protein is CAWSRGQGEDQYF. The CDR3 DNA follows: TGTGCCTGGAGTAGGGGACAGGGGGAAGATCAGTACTTC.

This clonotype has more than one count but fewer than ten. The rearrangement uses TRBV6-5 and TRBJ1-1; the D gene is possibly TRBD1 (5 bases). The V gene's germline CDR1 is MNHEY and CDR2 SVGAGI. The CDR3 runs 15 residues. The V end was cut by 2 bases, the J end by 4 bases, with 14 bases between. The CDR3 loop is CASSYGAGVGTEAFF. The CDR3 coding sequence is TGTGCCAGCAGTTACGGGGCGGGAGTGGGCACTGAAGCTTTCTTT.

The chain recombines TRBV4-1 with TRBJ2-2, with a weak D call TRBD2 (7 bases). Between the trimmed V and J ends, which lost 0 bases and 6 bases, there was a span of 14 bases. The CDR3 runs to 16 residues. Germline loops: CDR1 MGHRA, CDR2 YSYEKL. DNA of the CDR3: TGCGCCAGCAGCCAAGAACGGGGGGCGCTCCCCGGGGAGCTGTTTTTT. Translating it yields CASSQERGALPGELFF.

This clonotype was detected many times. This chain connects TRBV4-1 to TRBJ1-1, with D maybe TRBD1 (5 bases). The V gene lost 8 bases and the J gene lost 6 bases, with 16 bases spanning the gap. CDR3 length: 13 residues. From germline, CDR1 is MGHRA and CDR2 YSYEKL. CDR3 sequence: CASGDFRSAEAFF. The CDR3 DNA reads as TGCGCCAGCGGGGACTTTCGAAGCGCTGAAGCTTTCTTT.

This sequence joins TRBV6-2 or TRBV6-3 and TRBJ1-2; unclear D gene. The CDR3 spans 15 residues. From germline, CDR1 is MNHEY and CDR2 SVGEGT. The V end was cut by 2 bases, the J end by 3 bases, with 13 bases between. This CDR3 is CASSYAFQLHYGYTF. CDR3 DNA sequence: TGTGCCAGCAGTTACGCCTTTCAGTTACACTATGGCTACACCTTC.

The table lists this clonotype with many counts. This chain uses TRBV7-2 with TRBJ2-2; D gene ambiguous. The CDR3 has 15 amino acids. Germline V lookup: CDR1 SGHTA, CDR2 FQGNSA. V was clipped by 0 bases and J by 7 bases, with 12 bases between them. The CDR3 spells CASSLAASEGGELFF. The CDR3 nucleotides read TGTGCCAGCAGCTTAGCGGCCAGCGAAGGCGGGGAGCTGTTTTTT.

The genes are TRBV29-1 and TRBJ2-1; 8 bases map to TRBD2. CDR1 is SQVTM, CDR2 ANQGSEA, per germline. There are 14 residues in the CDR3. With 6 bases clipped from V and 2 bases from J, the junction kept 6 bases outside the gene matches. CDR3 DNA: TGCAGCGTCGTTCCGGGACTAGCCTACAATGAGCAGTTCTTC. Translation: CSVVPGLAYNEQFF.